The 7 T cell receptor beta chains below were found in one sample sequenced in a study of technical replicates of blood from several donors. The table came from immunoSEQ multiplex PCR; TCRdb's copy has only in-frame clones and leaves some out. The sample holds just over 80,000 clones, about 96% seen once. Sequencing used T cells isolated from PBMCs. These receptors were obtained from a human donor in good health.

This chain links TRBV11-2 with TRBJ2-7, with 7 bases that match TRBD1. The germline V gene has CDR1 SGHAT and CDR2 FQNNGV. V lost 5 bases and J lost 6; bases outside the gene matches: 4. The CDR3 is 12 amino acids. The CDR3 loop is CASSPRGLEQYF. CDR3 coding DNA: TGTGCCAGCAGCCCTAGGGGGCTCGAGCAGTACTTC.

The chain links TRBV6-1 to TRBJ2-1, with 10 positions matching TRBD1. V shed 11 bases, J shed 7 bases, and the junction held 8 bases outside the gene matches. Germline loops: CDR1 MNHNS, CDR2 SASEGT. The length of the CDR3 is 13 residues. The CDR3 protein is CAGGQGEVNEQFF. In nucleotides, the CDR3 is TGTGCCGGAGGACAGGGGGAGGTAAATGAGCAGTTCTTC.

In regard to this clone: The same CDR3 can be traced to other DNA sequences in this sample. This sequence joins TRBV5-4 and TRBJ2-7; no clear D gene. CDR3 length equals 13 residues. The germline gives CDR1 SGHNT, CDR2 YYREEE (reference sequence). Trimming pared 0 bases from V and 3 bases from J, leaving 7 bases between. For the CDR3, the DNA is TGTGCCAGCAGCTTGGACAGAAGCTACGAGCAGTACTTC. Its translation: CASSLDRSYEQYF.

This chain links TRBV29-1 with TRBJ1-1; weak D call: TRBD1 (6 bases). Germline V gene data show CDR1 as SQVTM and CDR2 as ANQGSEA. CDR3 length: 11 residues. This chain's CDR3 is CSVKQGTEAFF. As DNA, the CDR3 is TGCAGTGTAAAACAGGGTACTGAAGCTTTCTTT.

The chain uses TRBV6-1 and TRBJ2-1; possibly TRBD1 for D (5 bases). CDR1 and CDR2 (germline): MNHNS, SASEGT. CDR3 size: 13 residues. Deletions cut 4 bases from V and 4 bases from J, with 8 bases between. CDR3 coding DNA: TGTGCCAGCAGTGCTACAGGTTACAATGAGCAGTTCTTC. It yields the protein CASSATGYNEQFF.

This chain's CDR3 is CASSAEQMDYGYTF. As DNA, the CDR3 is TGTGCCAGCAGCGCCGAACAGATGGACTATGGCTACACCTTC. The genes are TRBV7-2 and TRBJ1-2; D not certain. The CDR3 sequence is 14 residues long. Germline V gene lookup returns CDR1 SGHTA and CDR2 FQGNSA. Trimming shortened V by 5 bases and J by 3 bases, and 13 bases separated the two germline ends.

This chain connects TRBV5-1 to TRBJ1-1; no firm D call. The CDR3 covers 12 residues. V lost 5 bases, J lost 6 bases, and 11 bases lay in between. Germline assignment: CDR1 SGHRS and CDR2 YFSETQ. CDR3 bases: TGCGCCAGCAGTGAGGGAGGTCCTGAAGCTTTCTTT. Amino acids: CASSEGGPEAFF. The complete variable domain, with remaining parts taken from reference TRBV5-1 and TRBJ1-1, reads KAGVTQTPRYLIKTRGQQVTLSCSPISGHRSVSWYQQTPGQGLQFLFEYFSETQRNKGNFPGRFSGRQFSNSRSEMNVSTLELGDSALYLCASSEGGPEAFFGQGTRLTVV.